This TCR beta chain derives from a study of shared clonotypes between healthy human individuals. Broader study findings: Compared with memory subsets, naive subsets generally had larger estimated richness.

The table came from immunoSEQ multiplex PCR; TCRdb's copy has only in-frame clones and leaves some out. The sample carries over a million clones, approximately 80% recorded once. In the case of this clone: Its cognate antigen is unknown.

The CDR3 covers 17 residues. CDR1 is MDHEN, CDR2 SYDVKM, per germline. Trimming pared 7 bases from V and 0 bases from J, leaving 19 bases between. Sequencing was performed on memory CD4+ T cells from PBMCs. Specified subset: CD45RA-negative fraction. This receptor was taken from a man younger than 30 in good health. Some clones in this sample may be carry-over from other donors' samples. The rearrangement joins TRBV28 to TRBJ1-5, with a weak D call TRBD1 (5 bases). In nucleotides, the CDR3 is TGTGCCAGCAAAGGACCCGGGGCCCATCGTAGCAATCAGCCCCAGCATTTT. This codes for CASKGPGAHRSNQPQHF.